This paragraph reports one T cell receptor (beta chain). What it recognizes is unknown. The CDR3 is made up of 14 amino acids. Germline V gene sequence: CDR1 MNHEY, CDR2 SMNVEV (reference sequence). The trim removed 6 bases at V and 5 bases at J, leaving 8 bases unmatched. This sample is drawn from a study of a mutant IDH1 vaccine in newly diagnosed glioma. In the study overall: Most had both radiotherapy and temozolomide beforehand; others had only one.

Produced via immunoSEQ multiplex PCR; TCRdb's table is partial and in-frame only. Counted here are more than 25,000 clones, roughly nine tenths occurring once; the ten biggest clones make up about 18%. Time point in this sample: week 5, during vaccination. Doses of 300 ug of mutant IDH1 20-mer peptide were given with topical imiquimod. The clonotype originates from a man aged 18 to 29 with glioma. The rearrangement joins TRBV27 to TRBJ1-1, with TRBD1 matching over 8 bases. Source: PBMCs, taken from a glioma patient whose treatment included an IDH1 peptide vaccine. The CDR3 sequence: CASSPDRGGTEAFF. CDR3 in DNA: TGTGCCAGCAGCCCAGACAGGGGTGGTACTGAAGCTTTCTTT.